What follows is one T cell receptor (beta chain) and its context. No antigen is known for it. As an off-target read in a library built for alpha chains, this beta chain has a frequency of little significance. Individually, TCR cDNA molecules were each labelled with a unique molecular identifier. TCRdb reprocessed the 5' RACE reads via MiXCR and lists one record per CDR3 protein. The sample holds some 9,800 distinct CDR3 sequences, roughly 56% seen once. This sample was included in a study of spatial heterogeneity in lung cancer. Study-level findings and limits: It was found that expanded intratumoral alpha and beta TCR counts tracked tumor mutation counts. When ubiquitous and regional expanded TCRs were counted, their numbers tracked ubiquitous and regional nonsynonymous mutations, respectively.

Time point in this sample: sample taken at primary tumor resection. Sequencing of whole RNA from tumor, nontumor lung or frozen PBMC involved no sorting. The CDR3 spans 14 residues. V trimming: 2 bases; J trimming: 9 bases; junction bases outside the gene matches: 12. CDR1 DFQATT and CDR2 SNEGSKA come from the germline V gene (reference sequence). Sample: lung tumor tissue, taken at surgery. This sequence joins TRBV20-1 and TRBJ1-2; 7 bases match TRBD1. The TCR comes from a female donor with early-stage non-small cell lung cancer. In DNA, the CDR3 is TGCAGTGCTAGACCCAGACAGGGACAGAATAGCTACACCTTC. This gives the protein CSARPRQGQNSYTF.